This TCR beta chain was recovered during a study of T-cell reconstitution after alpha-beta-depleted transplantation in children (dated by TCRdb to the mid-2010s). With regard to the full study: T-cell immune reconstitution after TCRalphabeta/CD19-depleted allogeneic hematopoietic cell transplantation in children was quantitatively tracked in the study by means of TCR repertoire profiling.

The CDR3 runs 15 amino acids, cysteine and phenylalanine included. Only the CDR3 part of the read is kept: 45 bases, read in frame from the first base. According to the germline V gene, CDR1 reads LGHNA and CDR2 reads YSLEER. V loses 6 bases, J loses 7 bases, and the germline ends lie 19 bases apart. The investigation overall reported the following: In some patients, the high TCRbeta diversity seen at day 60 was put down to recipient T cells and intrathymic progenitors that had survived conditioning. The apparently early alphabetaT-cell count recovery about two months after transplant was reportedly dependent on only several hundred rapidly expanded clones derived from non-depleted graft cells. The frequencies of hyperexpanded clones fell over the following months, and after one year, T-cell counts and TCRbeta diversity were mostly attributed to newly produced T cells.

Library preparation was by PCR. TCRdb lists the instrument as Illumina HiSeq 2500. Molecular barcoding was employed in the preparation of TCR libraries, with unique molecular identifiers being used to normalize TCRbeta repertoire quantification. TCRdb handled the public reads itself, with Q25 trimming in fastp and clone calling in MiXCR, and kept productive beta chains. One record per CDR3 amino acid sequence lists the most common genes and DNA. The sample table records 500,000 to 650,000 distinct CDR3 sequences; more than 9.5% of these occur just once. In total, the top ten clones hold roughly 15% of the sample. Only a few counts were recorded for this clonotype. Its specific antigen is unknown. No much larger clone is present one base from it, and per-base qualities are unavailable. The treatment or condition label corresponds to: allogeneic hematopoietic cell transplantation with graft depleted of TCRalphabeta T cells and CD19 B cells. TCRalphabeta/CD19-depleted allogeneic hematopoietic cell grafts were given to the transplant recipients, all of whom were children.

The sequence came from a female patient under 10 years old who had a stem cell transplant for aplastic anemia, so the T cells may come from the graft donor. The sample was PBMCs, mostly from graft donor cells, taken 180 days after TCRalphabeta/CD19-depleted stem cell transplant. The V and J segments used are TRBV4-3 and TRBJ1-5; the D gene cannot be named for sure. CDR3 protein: CASSQLGDTRQPQHF. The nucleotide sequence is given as TGCGCCAGCAGTCAACTGGGAGACACCAGGCAGCCCCAGCATTTT.